Below, 5 T cell receptor beta chains from the same sample are listed, as sequenced in a study of T-cell memory formation after mild COVID-19. One entry per CDR3 protein, called by TCRdb with MiXCR from the 5' RACE reads. Here the sample spans approximately 170,000 distinct CDR3 sequences, approximately 13% being singletons. The sample taken for sequencing was PBMCs or a T cell subset sorted from them (not recorded which). The receptors stem from a young man who had mild COVID-19 (a few samples of this study predate the infection). Cell type and time point are not known.

The CDR3 DNA reads as TGTGCCAGCACGTCGGAGCATCAGCCCCAGCATTTT. Residues: CASTSEHQPQHF. The chain couples TRBV27 to TRBJ1-5, with no clear D. The CDR3 sequence is 12 residues long. V lost 7 bases to trimming and J lost 5 bases, with 9 bases between them. Germline CDR1 is MNHEY and CDR2 is SMNVEV (reference sequence).

The chain has TRBV21-1 and TRBJ2-3. TRBV21-1 is deemed a pseudogene. The CDR3 has 18 amino acids. The CDR3 loop is CASSNRNADSGSTDTQYF. CDR3 sequence (DNA): TGTGCCAGCAGCAATCGAAACGCCGACTCAGGTAGCACAGATACGCAGTATTTT.

This clonotype was counted at least ten times. The chain has TRBV7-3 and TRBJ2-1; maybe TRBD2 (6 bases). V lost 3 bases, J lost 5 bases, and 11 bases lay in between. Germline CDR1 and CDR2: SGHTA and FQGTGA. The CDR3 has 14 amino acids. The CDR3 nucleotides are TGTGCCAGCAGCTTGGGTACTAGCAACAATGAGCAGTTCTTC. Translating it yields CASSLGTSNNEQFF.

There are a few counts of this clonotype. This chain links TRBV14 with TRBJ2-1, with D hard to call. V dropped 0 bases and J dropped 3 bases, with 15 bases sitting between them. CDR1 and CDR2 from the germline V gene are SGHDN and FVKESK. The CDR3 runs 17 residues. CDR3 sequence: CASSQELTAFGYNEQFF. CDR3 nucleotide sequence: TGTGCCAGCAGCCAAGAATTGACGGCCTTTGGCTACAATGAGCAGTTCTTC.

The V gene is TRBV6-1, the J gene TRBJ2-7; 10 positions match TRBD1. Germline loops: CDR1 MNHNS, CDR2 SASEGT. The CDR3 sequence is 16 residues long. V shed 5 bases, J shed 6 bases, and the junction held 13 bases outside the gene matches. CDR3 nucleotide sequence: TGTGCCAGCAGTTTTGCCGGGACAGGGGATGGAGGCGAGCAGTACGTC. Residues: CASSFAGTGDGGEQYV.